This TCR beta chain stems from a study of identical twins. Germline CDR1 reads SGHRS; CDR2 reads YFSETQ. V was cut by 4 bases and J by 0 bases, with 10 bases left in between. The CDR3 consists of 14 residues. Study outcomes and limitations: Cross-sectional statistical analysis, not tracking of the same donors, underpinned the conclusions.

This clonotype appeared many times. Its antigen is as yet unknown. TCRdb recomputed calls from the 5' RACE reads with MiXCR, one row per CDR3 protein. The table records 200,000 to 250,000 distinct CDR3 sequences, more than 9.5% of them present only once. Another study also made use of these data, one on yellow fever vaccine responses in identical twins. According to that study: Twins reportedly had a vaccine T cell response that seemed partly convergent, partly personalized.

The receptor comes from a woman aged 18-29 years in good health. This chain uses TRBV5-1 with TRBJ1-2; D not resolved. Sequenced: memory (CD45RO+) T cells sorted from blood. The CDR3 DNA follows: TGCGCCAGCAGCCCTCGGACGTCTAACTATGGCTACACCTTC. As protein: CASSPRTSNYGYTF.